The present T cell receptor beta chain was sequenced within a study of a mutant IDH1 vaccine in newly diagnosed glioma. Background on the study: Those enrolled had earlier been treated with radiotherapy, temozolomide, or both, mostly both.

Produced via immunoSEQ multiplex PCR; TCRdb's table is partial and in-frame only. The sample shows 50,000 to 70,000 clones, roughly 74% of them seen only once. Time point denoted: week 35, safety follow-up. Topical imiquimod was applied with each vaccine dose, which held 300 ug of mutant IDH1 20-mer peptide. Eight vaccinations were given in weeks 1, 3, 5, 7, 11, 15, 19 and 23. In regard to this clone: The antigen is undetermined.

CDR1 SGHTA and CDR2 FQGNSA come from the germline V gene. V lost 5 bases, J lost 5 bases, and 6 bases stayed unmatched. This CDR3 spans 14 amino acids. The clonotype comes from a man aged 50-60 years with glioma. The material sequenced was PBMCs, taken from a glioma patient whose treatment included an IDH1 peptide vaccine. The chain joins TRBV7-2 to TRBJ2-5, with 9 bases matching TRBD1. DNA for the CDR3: TGTGCCAGCAGCCGGGACAGGGCACGGGAGACCCAGTACTTC. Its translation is CASSRDRARETQYF.